The 26 T cell receptor beta chains below come from one sample, sequenced in a study of identical twins. TCRdb passed the 5' RACE reads through MiXCR, listing each CDR3 protein once. The sample shows roughly 720,000 distinct CDR3 sequences, approximately 18% of them seen only once. The data also belong to a second study, concerning T cells expressing NK-cell markers.

The source material was PBMCs. All receptors come from a young woman in good health.

This rearrangement joins TRBV27 to TRBJ1-1; D gene unclear. Germline V gene lookup returns CDR1 MNHEY and CDR2 SMNVEV (reference sequence). The germline V and J ends were trimmed by 4 bases and 3 bases, with 15 bases remaining between them. The CDR3 covers 15 residues. CDR3 residues: CASSSPPSGDTEAFF. The CDR3 DNA sequence: TGTGCCAGCAGTTCCCCCCCATCCGGGGACACTGAAGCTTTCTTT.

This clonotype has only a few counts. This rearrangement joins TRBV27 to TRBJ2-5; 8 bases match TRBD1. The CDR3 runs 14 residues. The germline V gene encodes CDR1 MNHEY and CDR2 SMNVEV (reference sequence). With 5 bases clipped from V and 4 bases from J, the junction kept 6 bases outside the gene matches. In DNA form, the CDR3 reads TGTGCCAGCAGTGGACAGGGAACGCGAGAGACCCAGTACTTC. It is translated as CASSGQGTRETQYF.

V is TRBV20-1 and J is TRBJ1-2; D not resolved. Germline CDR1 is DFQATT and CDR2 is SNEGSKA (reference sequence). Trimming cost V 3 bases and J 4 bases, with 9 bases left between them. The CDR3 sequence is 12 residues long. The CDR3 sequence: CSASPGSYGYTF. In DNA, the CDR3 is TGCAGTGCTAGCCCTGGCAGCTATGGCTACACCTTC.

The chain links TRBV7-3 to TRBJ1-1; TRBD1 might be the D (6 bases). The CDR3 contains 14 residues. Germline CDR1 is SGHTA and CDR2 is FQGTGA. Trimming removed 5 bases at V and 3 bases at J, with 13 bases between. CDR3 sequence (DNA): TGTGCCAGCAGCCATGGAGGGGGATACACTGAAGCTTTCTTT. Its translation: CASSHGGGYTEAFF.

The chain recombines TRBV13 with TRBJ2-3, with 7 nucleotides matching TRBD1. From germline, CDR1 is PRHDT and CDR2 FYEKMQ (reference sequence). With V trimmed by 4 bases and J by 4 bases, 14 bases remained unmatched. This CDR3 region has 17 residues. In nucleotides, the CDR3 is TGTGCCAGCAGCTCTCGACAGGGCAGGGGCGGGTCAGATACGCAGTATTTT. Its protein is CASSSRQGRGGSDTQYF.

The chain is built from TRBV11-1 and TRBJ2-7, with 9 bases identical to TRBD2. Trimming took 7 bases from V and 4 from J; bases not matched to a gene: 23. Per germline, CDR1 SGHAT and CDR2 FQDESV (reference sequence). There are 19 residues in the CDR3. The CDR3 DNA reads TGTGCCAGCAACAAATTACCCTGGGATTTAGCGGGAGAGAGATACGAGCAGTACTTC. Residues: CASNKLPWDLAGERYEQYF.

This clonotype has a handful of counts. The chain carries TRBV7-3 and TRBJ2-2; D is perhaps TRBD2 (5 bases). Per germline, CDR1 SGHTA and CDR2 FQGTGA. V was shortened by 5 bases and J by 0 bases, with 13 bases between the two germline ends. CDR3 length: 16 amino acids. Here the CDR3 reads CASSPRGPTNTGELFF. Written as DNA, the CDR3 is TGTGCCAGCAGCCCCCGAGGGCCTACGAACACCGGGGAGCTGTTTTTT.

This clonotype was recorded once. J is TRBJ1-1 and V is TRBV11-2, with D possibly TRBD1 on 5 matching bases. Trimming removed 7 bases from V and 5 bases from J, with 17 bases in between. The CDR3 contains 14 residues. Germline V gene sequence: CDR1 SGHAT, CDR2 FQNNGV. The CDR3 is CASTRGRGGTEAFF. In DNA, the CDR3 is TGTGCCAGCACCCGGGGGAGGGGAGGGACTGAAGCTTTCTTT.

V is TRBV2 and J is TRBJ1-1; D is unresolved. Trimming shortened V by 7 bases and J by 2 bases, and 14 bases separated the two germline ends. The germline V gene encodes CDR1 SNHLY and CDR2 FYNNEI. CDR3 length equals 14 residues. CDR3 in amino acids: CASTDAKGNTEAFF. The CDR3 bases are TGTGCCAGCACCGACGCGAAGGGAAACACTGAAGCTTTCTTT.

The chain links TRBV7-2 to TRBJ2-3; 12 bases align to TRBD2. The CDR3 is 17 amino acids. V lost 7 bases, J lost 7 bases, and 15 bases stayed unmatched. Germline V gene sequence: CDR1 SGHTA, CDR2 FQGNSA. The CDR3 sequence: CASTSRGTSGFLNTQYF. Written as DNA, the CDR3 is TGTGCCAGCACCTCCCGGGGGACTAGCGGGTTCCTGAATACGCAGTATTTT.

This clonotype was counted at least ten times. The gene calls are TRBV29-1 and TRBJ2-3, with TRBD2 matching 7 bases. The germline gives CDR1 SQVTM, CDR2 ANQGSEA. The V gene end was trimmed by 4 bases and the J gene end by 1 base; junction bases not matched to a gene: 8. The CDR3 covers 15 residues. The CDR3 reads CSVVGGRFGTDTQYF. For the CDR3, the DNA is TGCAGCGTTGTGGGCGGGAGATTCGGCACAGATACGCAGTATTTT.

J is TRBJ2-1 and V is TRBV29-1; no clear D gene. Germline V gene lookup returns CDR1 SQVTM and CDR2 ANQGSEA. V gave up 8 bases and J gave up 0 bases, with 14 bases separating them. The CDR3 loop spans 14 amino acids. The CDR3 DNA follows: TGCAGCTTCCATATCCCCGGCTCCTACAATGAGCAGTTCTTC. This translates into CSFHIPGSYNEQFF.

This clonotype was picked up a small number of times. The chain combines TRBV12-3 or TRBV12-4 with TRBJ1-1; D unresolved. V lost 8 bases and J 2 bases, leaving 15 bases between the germline ends. There are 14 residues in the CDR3. The CDR3 region is CASQPVGLNTEAFF. In nucleotides, the CDR3 is TGTGCCAGCCAGCCCGTAGGGCTAAACACTGAAGCTTTCTTT.

This clonotype was detected a few times. This rearrangement joins TRBV20-1 to TRBJ1-5; possible D gene TRBD1, 6 bases. V was trimmed by 3 bases and J by 7 bases, leaving 13 bases between them. Germline V gives CDR1 DFQATT, CDR2 SNEGSKA (reference sequence). The CDR3 consists of 13 residues. CDR3 sequence reads: CSASQQGDQPQHF. In nucleotides, the CDR3 is TGCAGTGCTAGCCAACAGGGAGACCAGCCCCAGCATTTT.

The V and J genes are TRBV7-9 and TRBJ2-7; 11 bases line up with TRBD2. Germline V CDR1 and CDR2: SEHNR, FQNEAQ (reference sequence). The junction had 15 bases not matched to a gene; V was cut back by 2 bases and J by 9 bases. CDR3 length equals 17 residues. CDR3 amino acids: CASSLSLAGDRAIVQYF. In DNA form, the CDR3 reads TGTGCCAGCAGCTTATCACTAGCGGGAGATCGGGCTATCGTGCAGTACTTC.

The gene calls are TRBV7-6 and TRBJ1-1; D unresolved. Germline V gene sequence: CDR1 SGHVS, CDR2 FNYEAQ. This CDR3 is 13 amino acids long. V was cut by 1 base and J by 6 bases, with 9 bases left in between. CDR3 residues: CASSLGPEAEAFF. DNA of the CDR3: TGTGCCAGCAGCTTAGGCCCGGAGGCTGAAGCTTTCTTT.

This clonotype has more than one count but fewer than ten. This chain joins TRBV7-2 and TRBJ2-1, with no clear D. This CDR3 is built from 13 residues. Trimming stripped 5 bases from V and 6 bases from J, with 11 bases between. Germline CDR1 and CDR2: SGHTA and FQGNSA. The CDR3 region has the DNA TGTGCCAGCAGCATTAGTCTCTCCAATGAGCAGTTCTTC. It yields the protein CASSISLSNEQFF.

This clonotype was recorded once. The rearrangement links TRBV5-1 to TRBJ2-3; 10 nucleotides line up with TRBD2. Germline assignment: CDR1 SGHRS and CDR2 YFSETQ. This CDR3 has 19 amino acids. The J segment lost 5 bases and the V segment lost 0 bases, leaving 15 bases of the junction unmatched. This chain's CDR3 is CASSLDPALLAGRRDTQYF. The CDR3 DNA sequence: TGCGCCAGCAGCTTGGACCCGGCTTTACTAGCGGGGCGGAGAGATACGCAGTATTTT.

The chain is built from TRBV10-3 and TRBJ1-1; D may be TRBD1 (6 bases). Germline assignment: CDR1 ENHRY and CDR2 SYGVKD. V was cut by 4 bases and J by 0 bases, with 12 bases left in between. This CDR3 is built from 15 residues. CDR3 region: CAISGTVAMNTEAFF. As DNA, the CDR3 is TGTGCCATCAGTGGGACAGTGGCTATGAACACTGAAGCTTTCTTT.

This clonotype has a count of ten or more. This chain links TRBV3-1 with TRBJ2-1; maybe TRBD1 (6 bases). The germline V gene has CDR1 LGHDT and CDR2 YNNKEL (reference sequence). The CDR3 runs to 16 residues. V was shortened by 0 bases and J by 4 bases, with 13 bases between the two germline ends. CDR3 protein: CASSQEDRQRYNEQFF. CDR3 in DNA: TGTGCCAGCAGCCAAGAAGACAGGCAGAGATACAATGAGCAGTTCTTC.

The chain is built from TRBV12-3 or TRBV12-4 and TRBJ2-3; no clear D. The V end was cut by 5 bases, the J end by 0 bases, with 15 bases between. The CDR3 runs 16 residues. The CDR3 here is CASSPDLSISTDTQYF. The DNA for the CDR3 is TGTGCCAGCAGTCCCGACCTCTCCATTAGCACAGATACGCAGTATTTT.

The sample holds a few counts of this clonotype. The chain uses TRBV12-3 or TRBV12-4 and TRBJ1-2; D remains unclear. V was cut by 2 bases and J by 5 bases, with 15 bases left in between. CDR3 length equals 15 residues. In DNA form, the CDR3 reads TGTGCCAGCAGTTTAATGGGGTCTGGGCCGTATGGCTACACCTTC. Its protein product is CASSLMGSGPYGYTF.

This clonotype was observed a handful of times. The chain employs TRBV6-5 and TRBJ2-1; 12 nucleotides line up with TRBD2. The V gene's germline CDR1 is MNHEY and CDR2 SVGAGI. V trimming: 0 bases; J trimming: 7 bases; junction bases outside the gene matches: 4. This CDR3 contains 16 residues. Here the CDR3 DNA reads TGTGCCAGCAGTTACTCGCTAGCGGGGGGGTTAAATGAGCAGTTCTTC. Translating gives CASSYSLAGGLNEQFF.

In this sample, this clonotype turned up a few times. This sequence joins TRBV20-1 and TRBJ2-7; 7 bases align to TRBD1. The germline V gene has CDR1 DFQATT and CDR2 SNEGSKA (reference sequence). This CDR3 has 13 residues. V lost 4 bases to trimming and J lost 4 bases; unmatched junction nucleotides: 7. CDR3 residues: CSATGDRGYEQYF. As DNA, the CDR3 is TGCAGTGCTACTGGGGACAGAGGGTACGAGCAGTACTTC.

This clonotype showed up just a few times. The junction and the germline gene differ at one end; a read error may be behind it. The V gene is TRBV20-1, the J gene TRBJ2-4; 11 bases are a match to TRBD2. The CDR3 sequence is 14 residues long. Germline lookup yields CDR1 DFQATT and CDR2 SNEGSKA (reference sequence). Here the CDR3 reads CSVNSGRARNIQYF. Written as DNA, the CDR3 is TGCAGTGTCAATAGCGGGAGGGCCAGAAACATTCAGTACTTC.

The chain carries TRBV12-3 or TRBV12-4 and TRBJ2-3; D gene unclear. The CDR3 runs 15 residues. V was clipped by 5 bases and J by 2 bases, with 14 bases between them. CDR3 coding DNA: TGTGCCAGCAGTCCTCGGTGGCCTCACACAGATACGCAGTATTTT. It translates to CASSPRWPHTDTQYF.